Sequencing of this TCR beta chain was carried out in a study of prognosis after radiotherapy for stage I lung cancer. Study overall: With about a dozen men and roughly six women, the cohort's median age was around 74 years, range roughly 53–95.

This clonotype occurred many times. Genomic DNA provided the template from which TCR beta CDR3 was amplified by two-round multiplex PCR. Primers targeting each individual TRBV and TRBJ gene were applied in first-round PCR. TCRdb processed the multiplex PCR reads anew with MiXCR; each CDR3 protein has one entry. The top ten clones hold 25% to 30% of a sample with tens of thousands of distinct CDR3 sequences, approximately 25% of them seen once. The sequenced sample was PBMCs, obtained before or after stereotactic body radiation therapy (not recorded which). The TCR sequence derives from a donor aged 50 or older with non-small cell lung cancer.

CDR3 coding DNA: TGTGCCAGCAGCGTGATGGGGGCCGGGGAGCTGTTTTTT. It encodes CASSVMGAGELFF. The rearrangement joins TRBV9 to TRBJ2-2; tentatively, D is TRBD1 or TRBD2 (5 bases each). The CDR3 is made up of 13 amino acids. Per the germline V gene, CDR1 is SGDLS and CDR2 is YYNGEE. The germline V and J ends were trimmed by 2 bases and 6 bases, with 8 bases remaining between them.